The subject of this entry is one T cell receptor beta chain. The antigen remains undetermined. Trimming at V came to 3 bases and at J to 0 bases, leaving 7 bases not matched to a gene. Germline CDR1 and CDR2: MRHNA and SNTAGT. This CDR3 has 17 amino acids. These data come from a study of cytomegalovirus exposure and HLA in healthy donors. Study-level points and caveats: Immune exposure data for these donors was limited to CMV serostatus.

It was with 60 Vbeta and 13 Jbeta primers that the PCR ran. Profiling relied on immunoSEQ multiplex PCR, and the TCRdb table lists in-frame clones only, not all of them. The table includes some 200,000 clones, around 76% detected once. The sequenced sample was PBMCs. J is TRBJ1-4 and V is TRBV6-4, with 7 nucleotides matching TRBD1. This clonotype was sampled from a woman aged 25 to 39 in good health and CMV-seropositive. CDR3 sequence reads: CASSEGDSSSTNEKLFF. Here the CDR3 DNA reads TGTGCCAGCAGTGAAGGGGACAGTTCATCAACTAATGAAAAACTGTTTTTT.